This entry lists 22 T cell receptor beta chains sequenced from one sample in a study of shared clonotypes between healthy human individuals. Clones were read by immunoSEQ multiplex PCR, and TCRdb kept only the in-frame ones, dropping some. This table holds about a million clones, 77% found once. The sequencing sample was made of memory CD4+ T cells from PBMCs. Subset defined: CD45RA-negative fraction. The receptor set was obtained from a man between 18 and 35 years old in good health. Some clones in this sample may be carry-over from other donors' samples.

The table lists this clone with a count of one. The genes are TRBV7-3 and TRBJ2-5; 8 bases fit TRBD2. CDR1 and CDR2 from the germline V gene are SGHTA and FQGTGA. The CDR3 has 16 residues. The junction had 13 bases not matched to a gene; V was cut back by 5 bases and J by 5 bases. Here the CDR3 reads CASSPGASGGHETQYF. The CDR3 DNA is TGTGCCAGCAGCCCCGGGGCATCGGGAGGGCACGAGACCCAGTACTTC.

This clone came up many times. CDR3 DNA: TGTGCCAGCGCACAGGGGCATTCTAATGAAAAACTGTTTTTT. It is translated as CASAQGHSNEKLFF. The chain carries TRBV28 and TRBJ1-4; 7 bases match TRBD1. Losses at the gene ends were 8 bases for V and 3 bases for J; bases not matched to a gene: 6. The CDR3 contains 14 residues. Germline lookup yields CDR1 MDHEN and CDR2 SYDVKM.

About this clone itself: The same CDR3 also results from other DNA sequences found in this sample. This chain joins TRBV15 and TRBJ2-5; D not resolved. The length of the CDR3 is 12 residues. The V end lost 0 bases, the J end lost 4 bases, and 3 bases lay between the germline ends. CDR1 and CDR2 from the germline V gene are LNHNV and YYDKDF (reference sequence). CDR3 in amino acids: CATSRDRETQYF. The DNA of the CDR3 is TGTGCCACCAGCAGAGACAGAGAGACCCAGTACTTC.

The chain couples TRBV5-1 to TRBJ2-1; TRBD1 agrees at 8 bases. The CDR3 is 16 amino acids. The germline V gene encodes CDR1 SGHRS and CDR2 YFSETQ. V lost 2 bases to trimming and J lost 8 bases; unmatched junction nucleotides: 12. This chain's CDR3 is CASSFGDRTWGDEQFF. DNA for the CDR3: TGCGCCAGCAGCTTTGGGGACAGGACTTGGGGCGATGAGCAGTTCTTC.

V and J are TRBV7-9 and TRBJ2-1; the D gene is possibly TRBD1 (6 bases). The ends were cut back, 5 bases at V and 7 bases at J, with 15 bases in the middle. In germline, CDR1 is SEHNR, CDR2 FQNEAQ (reference sequence). There are 14 residues in the CDR3. The CDR3 DNA reads as TGTGCCAGCAGCCGAATGGCCAGGGGTAATGAGCAGTTCTTC. The encoded protein is CASSRMARGNEQFF.

V and J are TRBV4-3 and TRBJ1-2, with D uncertain. Per the germline V gene, CDR1 is LGHNA and CDR2 is YSLEER. Trimming took 1 base from V and 4 from J, leaving 10 bases between them. The CDR3 contains 14 residues. CDR3 sequence: CASSQAWVGYGYTF. As DNA, the CDR3 is TGCGCCAGCAGCCAAGCATGGGTGGGCTATGGCTACACCTTC.

CDR3 nucleotide sequence: TGTGCCAGCAGAACAGTATTCACAGATACGCAGTATTTT. Protein sequence: CASRTVFTDTQYF. The chain recombines TRBV5-5 with TRBJ2-3; unclear D gene. Trimming removed 5 bases at V and 2 bases at J, with 9 bases between. The germline CDR1 and CDR2 sequences are SGHKS and YYEKEE (reference sequence). The CDR3 runs to 13 residues.

J is TRBJ2-3 and V is TRBV30; D gene unclear. This CDR3 is built from 12 residues. Trimming stripped 4 bases from V and 8 bases from J, with 13 bases between. Germline V gives CDR1 GTSNPN, CDR2 SVGIG (reference sequence). For the CDR3, the DNA is TGTGCCTGGACCCAACTCACCACTACGCAGTATTTT. Protein sequence: CAWTQLTTTQYF.

The chain has TRBV4-1 and TRBJ1-5; TRBD1 might be the D (6 bases). CDR3 size: 16 residues. Germline CDR1 is MGHRA and CDR2 is YSYEKL. Trimming removed 0 bases from V and 3 bases from J, with 12 bases in between. CDR3 sequence reads: CASSQDLTGYNQPQHF. The CDR3 DNA is TGCGCCAGCAGCCAAGACCTGACAGGCTACAATCAGCCCCAGCATTTT.

This chain links TRBV7-2 with TRBJ2-3, with D maybe TRBD1 (5 bases). Germline V gene data show CDR1 as SGHTA and CDR2 as FQGNSA. Deletions cut 4 bases from V and 6 bases from J, with 14 bases between. The CDR3 is made up of 14 amino acids. The chain's CDR3 is CASSSRLPGDTQYF. For the CDR3, the DNA is TGTGCCAGCAGCTCACGTTTACCAGGGGATACGCAGTATTTT.

The chain employs TRBV11-2 and TRBJ2-5; TRBD2 matches at 7 bases. The J call may be mistaken, given a closer DNA end match to TRBJ2-7. There are 14 residues in the CDR3. Germline loops: CDR1 SGHAT, CDR2 FQNNGV. CDR3 nucleotides: TGTGCCAGCAGCTTAGTGGCGGGAGACTACGAGCAGTACTTC. Translating gives CASSLVAGDYEQYF.

The chain links TRBV11-3 to TRBJ1-2, with a tentative D call TRBD1 (5 bases). Trimming took off 1 base at V and 6 bases at J, with 15 bases between the two ends. The germline V gene has CDR1 SGHNT and CDR2 YENEEA. There are 15 residues in the CDR3. Here the CDR3 DNA reads TGTGCCAGCAGCTTAGGAGGGGCGGGGTTAAATGGCTACACCTTC. Amino acid sequence: CASSLGGAGLNGYTF.

The chain couples TRBV18 to TRBJ2-1, with D unclear. The V end was cut by 2 bases, the J end by 4 bases, with 6 bases between. The CDR3 totals 13 residues. Per the germline V gene, CDR1 is KGHSH and CDR2 is LQKENI. CDR3 DNA sequence: TGTGCCAGCTCACCAGCAGGTTACAATGAGCAGTTCTTC. Its translation is CASSPAGYNEQFF.

The rearrangement uses TRBV29-1 and TRBJ2-3; 7 nucleotides agree with TRBD2. J gave up 1 base and V 6 bases, and 10 bases lay outside the gene matches. The germline V gene encodes CDR1 SQVTM and CDR2 ANQGSEA. CDR3 length: 15 amino acids. CDR3 nucleotide sequence: TGCAGCGTCGCCCGTGGGGGGGTGGGCACAGATACGCAGTATTTT. It translates to CSVARGGVGTDTQYF.

The chain employs TRBV30 and TRBJ2-7, with 10 nucleotides matching TRBD1. Looked up from germline, CDR1 is GTSNPN and CDR2 is SVGIG (reference sequence). The length of the CDR3 is 12 residues. The V and J ends lost 5 bases and 2 bases, in that order; junction bases with no gene match: 0. The CDR3 sequence is CAWGQGAYEQYF. In DNA, the CDR3 is TGTGCCTGGGGACAGGGGGCCTACGAGCAGTACTTC.

The chain joins TRBV11-1 to TRBJ2-7; 11 bases are shared with TRBD1. This CDR3 has 16 residues. With 3 bases clipped from V and 1 base from J, the junction kept 5 bases outside the gene matches. Germline V gene data show CDR1 as SGHAT and CDR2 as FQDESV (reference sequence). The CDR3 region has the DNA TGTGCCAGCAGCTTCCCCGGGACAGGGGGGTCCTACGAGCAGTACTTC. Encoded protein: CASSFPGTGGSYEQYF.

V is TRBV7-2 and J is TRBJ1-1; no clear D. The V gene's germline CDR1 is SGHTA and CDR2 FQGNSA. The CDR3 consists of 15 residues. Trimming stripped 2 bases from V and 4 bases from J, with 14 bases between. Here the CDR3 DNA reads TGTGCCAGCAGCTTACTTTCGGGCCGGCTCACTGAAGCTTTCTTT. It codes for CASSLLSGRLTEAFF.

This clone appeared a few times. This sequence joins TRBV7-3 and TRBJ2-1, with 7 nucleotides matching TRBD2. Germline trimming cut 5 bases from V and 7 bases from J; bases unmatched to any gene: 14. The CDR3 length is 16 residues. Germline-derived CDR1 and CDR2 are SGHTA and FQGTGA. The CDR3 sequence is CASSPATLAATNEQFF. CDR3 coding DNA: TGTGCCAGCAGCCCCGCGACTCTAGCGGCCACAAATGAGCAGTTCTTC. Full variable domain (missing parts from reference TRBV7-3 and TRBJ2-1): GAGVSQTPSNKVTEKGKYVELRCDPISGHTALYWYRQSLGQGPEFLIYFQGTGAADDSGLPNDRFFAVRPEGSVSTLKIQRTERGDSAVYLCASSPATLAATNEQFFGPGTRLTVL.

Worth noting for this clone: This specimen includes other DNA sequences encoding the same CDR3. The V and J genes are TRBV30 and TRBJ2-5, with D uncertain. The better agreement between TRBJ2-7 and the DNA end casts doubt on the J call. The CDR3 has 15 amino acids. Germline CDR1 reads GTSNPN; CDR2 reads SVGIG (reference sequence). The CDR3, as DNA: TGTGCCTGGAGTGCGGTAGCAGGAAGGGCCTACGAGCAGTACTTC. This codes for CAWSAVAGRAYEQYF.

The table lists this clone with a few counts. J is TRBJ2-7 and V is TRBV9; 9 nucleotides match TRBD1. Unmatched junction bases numbered 6, after V lost 4 bases and J lost 1 base. Germline V gene data show CDR1 as SGDLS and CDR2 as YYNGEE. The CDR3 consists of 15 residues. In DNA form, the CDR3 reads TGTGCCAGCAGCCCCGGGACAGGGTGGTCCTACGAGCAGTACTTC. It yields the protein CASSPGTGWSYEQYF.

The CDR3 loop reads CASSRFRGANYGYTF. In nucleotides, the CDR3 is TGTGCCAGCTCACGGTTCAGGGGAGCTAACTATGGCTACACCTTC. The chain uses TRBV18 and TRBJ1-2; D is possibly TRBD1 (6 bases). This CDR3 is built from 15 residues. CDR1 is KGHSH and CDR2 is LQKENI in the germline V gene. Trimming pared 4 bases from V and 0 bases from J, leaving 12 bases between.

This clone was seen more than once but under ten times. The chain uses TRBV6-1 and TRBJ1-5, with D unresolved. This CDR3 region has 12 residues. Looked up from germline, CDR1 is MNHNS and CDR2 is SASEGT. Trimming cost V 8 bases and J 7 bases, with 12 bases left between them. CDR3 sequence reads: CASLGSHQPQHF. In nucleotides, the CDR3 is TGTGCCAGCTTGGGCAGTCACCAGCCCCAGCATTTT.